The clone carrying this T cell receptor beta chain came up a few times. Its antigen is unknown. Time point defined: newly diagnosed GD, antithyroid drugs for less than 3 months. The TCR library was prepared using RNA isolated from PBMCs. Arm-PCR of CDR3 regions and iRepertoire HTBI primers were the basis on which TCR beta libraries were built. Via MiXCR, TCRdb re-called the multiplex PCR reads, giving one row per CDR3 protein. The sample contains 400,000 to 550,000 distinct CDR3 sequences, just under 15% of which appear only once. The source of the sample is a study of regulatory T cells in long-lasting Graves disease. Study-level points and caveats: TRBV28, TRBJ1-2 and TRBJ2-5 were favored in persistent disease.

The ends were cut back, 3 bases at V and 11 bases at J, with 15 bases in the middle. The CDR3 spans 13 residues. CDR1 and CDR2 (germline): SGDLS, YYNGEE. This sample also appeared in a second study, on T cells in Graves' hyperthyroidism and ophthalmopathy. That work contributes: First-round RT-PCR targeting the TCR CDR3 was performed with the HTBI primer set.

The receptor's source is a woman in her 30s with Graves disease. The sample here was peripheral blood mononuclear cells (PBMCs), taken at new diagnosis, from a patient treated with antithyroid drugs. The chain uses TRBV9 and TRBJ2-4; D gene uncertain. Here the CDR3 DNA reads TGTGCCAGCAGCGCCGAGGATGCTCTCCTTCAGTACTTC. Amino acids: CASSAEDALLQYF.